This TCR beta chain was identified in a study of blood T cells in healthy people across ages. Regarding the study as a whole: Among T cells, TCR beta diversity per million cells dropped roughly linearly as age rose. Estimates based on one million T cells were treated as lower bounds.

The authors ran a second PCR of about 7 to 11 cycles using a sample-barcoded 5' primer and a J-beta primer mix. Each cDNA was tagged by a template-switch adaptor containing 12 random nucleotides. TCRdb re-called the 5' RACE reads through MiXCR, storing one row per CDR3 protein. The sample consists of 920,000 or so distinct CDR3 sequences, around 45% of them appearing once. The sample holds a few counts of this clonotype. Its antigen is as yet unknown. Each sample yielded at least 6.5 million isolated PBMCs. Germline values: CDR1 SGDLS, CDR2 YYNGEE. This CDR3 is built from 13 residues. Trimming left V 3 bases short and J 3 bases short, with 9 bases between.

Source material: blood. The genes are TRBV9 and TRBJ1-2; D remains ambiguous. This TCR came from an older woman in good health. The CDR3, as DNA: TGTGCCAGCAGCGCCCCCCAGGACTATGGCTACACCTTC. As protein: CASSAPQDYGYTF.